This T cell receptor beta chain was retrieved from a study of shared clonotypes between healthy human individuals. Study-wide background: The study used three CD4 naive, three CD4 memory, two CD8 naive and one CD8 memory plate per donor. Whole-study findings and limits: Naive subsets usually exceeded memory subsets in estimated richness. Depth was large, yet rarefaction showed that sorted-subset sequencing was incomplete.

The germline V gene has CDR1 SNHLY and CDR2 FYNNEI. The V segment lost 6 bases and the J segment 6 bases; nucleotides outside the gene matches: 7. The CDR3 is 14 amino acids. For this clone: Its antigen is not known.

Replicate PCRs run on sorted subsets employed 200 ng DNA, tens of thousands of T cell genomes. Profiling relied on immunoSEQ multiplex PCR, and the TCRdb table lists in-frame clones only, not all of them. Of around 2.1 million clones listed, nearly 97% are singletons. This TCR came from a man aged 18 to 30 in good health. The genes are TRBV2 and TRBJ2-7, with TRBD2 matching over 11 bases. Material for sequencing was naive CD4+ T cells sorted from blood. The subset: CD45RA+ positively selected. CDR3 residues: CASRVLAGASEQYF. CDR3 coding DNA: TGTGCCAGCAGGGTACTAGCGGGAGCTTCCGAGCAGTACTTC.